This TCR beta chain was captured by sequencing in a study of brain T cells in children with intractable seizures. Data came from immunoSEQ multiplex PCR; TCRdb stores just in-frame clones and leaves some out. This sample yields about 80,000 clones, of which under 95% are seen a single time; approximately 24% belongs to the top ten. Only cases whose brain tissue showed the highest T cell transcript signatures were sequenced. A remark on this clone: Its antigen remains unknown.

This CDR3 region has 17 residues. Germline CDR1 is SEHNR and CDR2 is FQNEAQ (reference sequence). Trimming took off 6 bases at V and 5 bases at J, with 22 bases between the two ends. Whole-study results and caveats: Clones missing pre-surgery may reflect undersampling of that blood sample.

The source was peripheral blood, collected at surgery. This sequence joins TRBV7-9 and TRBJ1-4; maybe TRBD1 (5 bases). This clonotype was sampled from a girl aged 2-10 years with Rasmussen encephalitis and intractable seizures. CDR3 in DNA: TGTGCCAGCAGTGTACGGGACGCCAATTCCTTAAATGAAAAACTGTTTTTT. As protein: CASSVRDANSLNEKLFF.